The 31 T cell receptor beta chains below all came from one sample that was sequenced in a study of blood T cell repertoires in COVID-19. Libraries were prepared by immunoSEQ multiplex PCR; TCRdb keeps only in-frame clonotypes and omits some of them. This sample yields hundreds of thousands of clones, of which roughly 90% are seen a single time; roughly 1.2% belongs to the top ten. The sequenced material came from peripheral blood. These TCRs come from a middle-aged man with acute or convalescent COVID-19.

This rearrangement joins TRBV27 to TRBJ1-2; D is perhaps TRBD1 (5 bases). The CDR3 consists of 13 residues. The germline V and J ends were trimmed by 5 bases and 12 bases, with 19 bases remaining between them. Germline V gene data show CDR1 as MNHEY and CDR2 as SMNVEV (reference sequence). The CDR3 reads CASSPRDGAFDTF. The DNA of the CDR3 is TGTGCCAGCAGTCCGCGGGACGGGGCCTTCGACACCTTC.

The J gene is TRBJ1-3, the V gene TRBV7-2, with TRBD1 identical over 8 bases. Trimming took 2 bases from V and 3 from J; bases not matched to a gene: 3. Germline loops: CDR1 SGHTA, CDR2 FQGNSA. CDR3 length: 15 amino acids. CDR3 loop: CASSLQGAVGNTIYF. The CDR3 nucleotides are TGTGCCAGCAGCTTACAGGGGGCGGTTGGAAACACCATATATTTT.

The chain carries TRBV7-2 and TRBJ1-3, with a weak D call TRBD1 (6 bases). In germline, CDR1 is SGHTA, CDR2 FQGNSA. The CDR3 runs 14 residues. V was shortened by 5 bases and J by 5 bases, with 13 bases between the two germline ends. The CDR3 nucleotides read TGTGCCAGCAGCCTACAGGGTACTAGAAACACCATATATTTT. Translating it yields CASSLQGTRNTIYF.

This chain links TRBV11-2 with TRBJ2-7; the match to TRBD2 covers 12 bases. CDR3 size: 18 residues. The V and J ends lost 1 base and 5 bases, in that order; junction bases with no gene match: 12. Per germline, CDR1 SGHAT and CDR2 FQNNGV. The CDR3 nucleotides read TGTGCCAGCAGCTTAGTTACTCGGCCTAGCGGGAGGGCAGACGAGCAGTACTTC. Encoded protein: CASSLVTRPSGRADEQYF.

The CDR3 sequence: CATSRLGADTQYF. CDR3 nucleotide sequence: TGTGCCACCAGCAGGCTAGGGGCAGATACGCAGTATTTT. This rearrangement joins TRBV15 to TRBJ2-3, with D maybe TRBD1 (5 bases). V shed 3 bases and J shed 4 bases, with 8 bases lying between them. Germline V gene sequence: CDR1 LNHNV, CDR2 YYDKDF (reference sequence). The CDR3 runs 13 residues. Full variable domain (outside the CDR3, taken from reference TRBV15 and TRBJ2-3): DAMVIQNPRYQVTQFGKPVTLSCSQTLNHNVMYWYQQKSSQAPKLLFHYYDKDFNNEADTPDNFQSRRPNTSFCFLDIRSPGLGDTAMYLCATSRLGADTQYFGPGTRLTVL.

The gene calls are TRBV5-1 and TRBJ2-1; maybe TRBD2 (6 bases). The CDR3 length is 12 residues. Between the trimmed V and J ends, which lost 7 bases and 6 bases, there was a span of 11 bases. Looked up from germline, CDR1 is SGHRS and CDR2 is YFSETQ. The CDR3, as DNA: TGCGCCAGCGGCCGGGGGTTCAATGAGCAGTTCTTC. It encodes CASGRGFNEQFF.

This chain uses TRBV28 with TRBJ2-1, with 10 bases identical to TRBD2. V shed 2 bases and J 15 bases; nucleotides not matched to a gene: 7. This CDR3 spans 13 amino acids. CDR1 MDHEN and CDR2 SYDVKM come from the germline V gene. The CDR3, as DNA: TGTGCCAGCAGTTTAGGTCTAGCGGGAGATTGGTTCTTC. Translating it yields CASSLGLAGDWFF.

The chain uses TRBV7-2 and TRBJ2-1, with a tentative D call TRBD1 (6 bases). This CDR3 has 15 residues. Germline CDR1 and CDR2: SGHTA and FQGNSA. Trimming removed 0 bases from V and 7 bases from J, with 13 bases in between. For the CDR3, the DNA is TGTGCCAGCAGCTTAGCTTGGGGGCCCGGGAATGAGCAGTTCTTC. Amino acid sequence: CASSLAWGPGNEQFF.

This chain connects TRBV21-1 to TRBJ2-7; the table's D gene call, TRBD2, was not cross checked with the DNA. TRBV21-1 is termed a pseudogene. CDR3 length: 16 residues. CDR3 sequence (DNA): TGTGCCAGCAGCAAATCCCGGGTCTCCGCGGGCTGCGAGCAGTACTTC. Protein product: CASSKSRVSAGCEQYF.

CDR3 in DNA: TGTGCCAGCAGTGATACGGCGGGAGACGTTGGAGAGCAGTACTTC. As protein: CASSDTAGDVGEQYF. The V call is TRBV25-1, the J call TRBJ2-7, with 7 bases aligning to TRBD2. The V segment lost 3 bases and the J segment 7 bases; nucleotides outside the gene matches: 12. The CDR3 sequence is 15 residues long. The germline V gene encodes CDR1 MGHDK and CDR2 SYGVNS.

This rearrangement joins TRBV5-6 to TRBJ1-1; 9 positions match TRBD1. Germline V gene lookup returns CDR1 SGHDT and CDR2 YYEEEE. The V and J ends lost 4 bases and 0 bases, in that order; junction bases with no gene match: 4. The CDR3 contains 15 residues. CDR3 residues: CASSVDRGMNTEAFF. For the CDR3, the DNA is TGTGCCAGCAGCGTGGACAGGGGAATGAACACTGAAGCTTTCTTT.

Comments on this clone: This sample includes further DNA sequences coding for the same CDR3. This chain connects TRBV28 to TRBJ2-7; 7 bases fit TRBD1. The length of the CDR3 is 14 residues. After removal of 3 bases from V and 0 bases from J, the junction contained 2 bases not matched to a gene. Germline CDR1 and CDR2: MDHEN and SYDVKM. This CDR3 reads CASSLAGGSYEQYF. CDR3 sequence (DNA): TGTGCCAGCAGTTTGGCAGGGGGCTCCTACGAGCAGTACTTC.

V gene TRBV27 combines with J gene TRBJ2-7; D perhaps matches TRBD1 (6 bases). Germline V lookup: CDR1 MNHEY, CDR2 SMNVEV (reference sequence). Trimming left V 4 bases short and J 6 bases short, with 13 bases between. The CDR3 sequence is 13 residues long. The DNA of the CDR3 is TGTGCCAGCAGTTCCGACAGGTCCGGCGAGCAGTACTTC. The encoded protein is CASSSDRSGEQYF.

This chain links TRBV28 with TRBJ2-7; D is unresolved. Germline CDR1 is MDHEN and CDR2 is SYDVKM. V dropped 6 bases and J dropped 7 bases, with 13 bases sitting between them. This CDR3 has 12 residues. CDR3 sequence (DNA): TGTGCCAGCAGCCGGTTCCTGCGAGAGCAGTACTTC. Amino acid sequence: CASSRFLREQYF.

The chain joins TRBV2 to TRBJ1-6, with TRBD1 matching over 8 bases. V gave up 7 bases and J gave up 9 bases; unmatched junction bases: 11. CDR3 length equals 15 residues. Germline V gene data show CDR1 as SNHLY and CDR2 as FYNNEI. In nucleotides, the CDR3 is TGTGCCAGCAAAAGTCAGGGGGCGCCGTTTTCACCCCTCCACTTT. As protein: CASKSQGAPFSPLHF.

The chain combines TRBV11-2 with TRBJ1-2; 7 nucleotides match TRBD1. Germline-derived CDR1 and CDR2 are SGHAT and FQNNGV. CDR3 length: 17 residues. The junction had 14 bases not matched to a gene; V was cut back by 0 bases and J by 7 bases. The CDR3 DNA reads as TGTGCCAGCAGCTTAGATCTCGGGCAGGGGGGTCTTTTTGGCTACACCTTC. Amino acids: CASSLDLGQGGLFGYTF.

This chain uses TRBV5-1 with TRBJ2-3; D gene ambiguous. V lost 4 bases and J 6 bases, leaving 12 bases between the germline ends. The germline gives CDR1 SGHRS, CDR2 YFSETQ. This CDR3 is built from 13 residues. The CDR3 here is CASSNPTKDTQYF. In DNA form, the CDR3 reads TGCGCCAGCAGCAACCCAACAAAGGATACGCAGTATTTT.

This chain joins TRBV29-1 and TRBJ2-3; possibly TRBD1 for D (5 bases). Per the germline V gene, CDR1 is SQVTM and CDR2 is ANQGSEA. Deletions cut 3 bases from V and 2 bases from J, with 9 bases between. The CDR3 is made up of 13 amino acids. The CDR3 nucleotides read TGCAGCGTTGATCCAGGGAACACAGATACGCAGTATTTT. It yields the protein CSVDPGNTDTQYF.

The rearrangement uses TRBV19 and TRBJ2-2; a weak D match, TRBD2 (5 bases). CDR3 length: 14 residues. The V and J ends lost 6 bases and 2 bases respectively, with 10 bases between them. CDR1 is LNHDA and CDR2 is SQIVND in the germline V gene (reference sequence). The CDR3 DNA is TGTGCCAGTAGACTAGGGTTAAACACCGGGGAGCTGTTTTTT. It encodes CASRLGLNTGELFF. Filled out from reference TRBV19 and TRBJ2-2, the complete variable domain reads DGGITQSPKYLFRKEGQNVTLSCEQNLNHDAMYWYRQDPGQGLRLIYYSQIVNDFQKGDIAEGYSVSREKKESFPLTVTSAQKNPTAFYLCASRLGLNTGELFFGEGSRLTVL.

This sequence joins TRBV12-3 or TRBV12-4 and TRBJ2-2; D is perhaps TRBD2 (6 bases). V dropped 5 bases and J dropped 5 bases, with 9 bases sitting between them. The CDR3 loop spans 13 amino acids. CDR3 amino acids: CASSPGGTGELFF. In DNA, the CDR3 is TGTGCCAGCAGTCCTGGGGGGACCGGGGAGCTGTTTTTT.

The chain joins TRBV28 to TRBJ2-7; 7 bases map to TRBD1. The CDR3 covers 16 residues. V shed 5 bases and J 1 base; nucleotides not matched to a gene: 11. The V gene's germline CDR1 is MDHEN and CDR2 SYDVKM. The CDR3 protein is CASSITGVIGSYEQYF. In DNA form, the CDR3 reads TGTGCCAGCAGTATAACAGGGGTAATTGGGTCCTACGAGCAGTACTTC.

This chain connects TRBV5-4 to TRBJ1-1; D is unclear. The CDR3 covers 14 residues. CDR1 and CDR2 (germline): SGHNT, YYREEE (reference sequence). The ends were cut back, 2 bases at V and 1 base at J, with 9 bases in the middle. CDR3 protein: CASSLDGQNTEAFF. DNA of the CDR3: TGTGCCAGCAGCTTAGATGGGCAGAACACTGAAGCTTTCTTT.

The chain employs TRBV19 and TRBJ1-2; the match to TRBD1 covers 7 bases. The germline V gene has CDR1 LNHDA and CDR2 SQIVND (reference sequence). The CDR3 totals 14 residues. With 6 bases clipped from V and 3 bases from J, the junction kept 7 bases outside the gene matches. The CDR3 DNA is TGTGCCAGTAGCCGACAGGGTGTCGACTATGGCTACACCTTC. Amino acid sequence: CASSRQGVDYGYTF. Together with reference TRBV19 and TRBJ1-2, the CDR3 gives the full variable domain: DGGITQSPKYLFRKEGQNVTLSCEQNLNHDAMYWYRQDPGQGLRLIYYSQIVNDFQKGDIAEGYSVSREKKESFPLTVTSAQKNPTAFYLCASSRQGVDYGYTFGSGTRLTVV.

CDR3 in amino acids: CASSPLRTVYTF. DNA for the CDR3: TGTGCCAGCAGCCCACTAAGGACAGTTTACACCTTC. V usage is TRBV7-2 and J usage is TRBJ1-2, with D perhaps matching TRBD1 (6 bases). Per the germline V gene, CDR1 is SGHTA and CDR2 is FQGNSA. This CDR3 comprises 12 residues. V was pared by 5 bases and J by 11 bases, with 15 bases between. Variable domain in full (rest from reference TRBV7-2 and TRBJ1-2): GAGVSQSPSNKVTEKGKDVELRCDPISGHTALYWYRQSLGQGLEFLIYFQGNSAPDKSGLPSDRFSAERTGGSVSTLTIQRTQQEDSAVYLCASSPLRTVYTFGSGTRLTVV.

The CDR3 here is CAIKKTGGPDTEAFF. CDR3 nucleotides: TGTGCCATCAAGAAGACAGGGGGCCCTGACACTGAAGCTTTCTTT. V and J are TRBV10-3 and TRBJ1-1; 10 bases line up with TRBD1. CDR1 is ENHRY and CDR2 is SYGVKD in the germline V gene. With V trimmed by 7 bases and J by 3 bases, 8 bases remained unmatched. The CDR3 has 15 amino acids.

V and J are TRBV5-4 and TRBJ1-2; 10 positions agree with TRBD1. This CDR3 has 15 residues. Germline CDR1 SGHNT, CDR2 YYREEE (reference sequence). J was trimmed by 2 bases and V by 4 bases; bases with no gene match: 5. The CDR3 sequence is CASSLRTGGNYGYTF. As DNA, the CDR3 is TGTGCCAGCAGCCTCCGGACAGGGGGAAACTATGGCTACACCTTC.

Here the CDR3 DNA reads TGTGCCAGCAGTGAGCGGGGAGGTTACAATGAGCAGTTCTTC. Translation gives CASSERGGYNEQFF. The rearrangement joins TRBV6-4 to TRBJ2-1; perhaps TRBD2 as D (6 bases). The germline gives CDR1 MRHNA, CDR2 SNTAGT. V shed 3 bases and J shed 4 bases, with 10 bases lying between them. CDR3 size: 14 residues.

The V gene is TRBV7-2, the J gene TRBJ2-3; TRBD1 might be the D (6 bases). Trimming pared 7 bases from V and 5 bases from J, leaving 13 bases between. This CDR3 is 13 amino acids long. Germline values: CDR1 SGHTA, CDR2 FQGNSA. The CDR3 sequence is CASKNLGGDTQYF. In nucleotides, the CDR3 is TGTGCCAGCAAGAATCTAGGGGGAGATACGCAGTATTTT.

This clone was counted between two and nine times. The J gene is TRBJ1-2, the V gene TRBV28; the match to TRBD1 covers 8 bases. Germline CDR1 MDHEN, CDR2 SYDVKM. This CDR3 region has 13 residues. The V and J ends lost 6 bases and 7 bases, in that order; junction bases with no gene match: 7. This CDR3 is CASRWGQEGGYTF. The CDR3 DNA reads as TGTGCCAGCAGGTGGGGACAGGAGGGTGGCTACACCTTC.

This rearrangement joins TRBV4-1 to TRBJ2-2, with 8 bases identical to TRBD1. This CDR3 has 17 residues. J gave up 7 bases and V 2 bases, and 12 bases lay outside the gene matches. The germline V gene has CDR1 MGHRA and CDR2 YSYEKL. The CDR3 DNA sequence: TGCGCCAGCAGCCAACAGGGGAAAGCACAGGGGGGCGGGGAGCTGTTTTTT. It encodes CASSQQGKAQGGGELFF.

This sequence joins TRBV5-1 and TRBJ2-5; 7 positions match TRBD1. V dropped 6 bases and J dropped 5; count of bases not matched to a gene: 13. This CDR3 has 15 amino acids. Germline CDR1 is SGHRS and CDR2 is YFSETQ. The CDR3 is CASTSGGGGRETQYF. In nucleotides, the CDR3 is TGCGCCAGCACCTCAGGGGGTGGGGGCCGGGAGACCCAGTACTTC.